The sequence of this T cell receptor (beta chain) was determined in a study of blood T cell repertoires in COVID-19. Turning to the study itself: Samples taken during acute and convalescent COVID-19 were collected in the United States, Italy and Spain.

Libraries were prepared by immunoSEQ multiplex PCR; TCRdb keeps only in-frame clonotypes and omits some of them. The sample lists 500,000 to 600,000 clones, less than 90% seen once, with 7.5% to 9.5% in the top ten. With 3 bases clipped from V and 1 base from J, the junction kept 7 bases outside the gene matches. The CDR3 is 16 residues long. Germline-derived CDR1 and CDR2 are SGHNT and YYREEE (reference sequence). The sample comprised peripheral blood. The rearrangement joins TRBV5-4 to TRBJ2-3; TRBD1 matches 8 bases. This clonotype was sampled from a woman between 50 and 59 years old with COVID-19, enrolled during active disease. The CDR3: CASSWTGRLGTDTQYF. CDR3 nucleotides: TGTGCCAGCAGCTGGACAGGGCGTTTAGGCACAGATACGCAGTATTTT.